Sequencing of this T cell receptor (beta chain) was carried out in a study of blood T cell repertoires in COVID-19. Across the whole study: Researchers got acute and convalescent COVID-19 samples from the United States, Italy and Spain. Sample material is recorded as cDNA or gDNA derived from T cells, B-cell-depleted T cells, or PBMCs.

The CDR3 contains 14 residues. Germline V gene data show CDR1 as LGHDT and CDR2 as YNNKEL (reference sequence). With 4 bases removed from V and 6 bases from J, the gap between germline ends came to 15 bases. Original data processing: Amplified reference gene primers provided the basis for estimating nucleated cell counts. The assay was immunoSEQ multiplex PCR, and TCRdb's table has in-frame clones only and misses some. V, J and clone size were drawn from that table, and D and trimming were deduced from the DNA. The data contain some 120,000 clones, roughly four fifths of them seen just once; the ten biggest clones take up 9% to 14%.

This rearrangement joins TRBV3-1 (or the pseudogene TRBV3-2) to TRBJ1-2; D may be TRBD1 (5 bases). The receptor was isolated from a human donor in a cohort sampled during active COVID-19. The sequencing sample was made of peripheral blood. The DNA for the CDR3 is TGTGCCAGCAGCCCCCGGGAGAAAGGGGATGGCTACACCTTC. Its protein is CASSPREKGDGYTF.